Listed below are T cell receptor beta chains from one sample, sequenced in a study of cytomegalovirus exposure and HLA in healthy donors. The data were produced by immunoSEQ multiplex PCR, yet TCRdb's version contains in-frame clones alone and is incomplete. The sample carries around 130,000 clones, over 70% recorded once. The source material was PBMCs. These receptors all stem from a young man in good health and CMV-seronegative. CDR3s include the opening cysteine and the closing phenylalanine or tryptophan. D genes are given only for firm matches. Clone size, where shown, is once, few, many, or a class for clones that have expanded.

v_gene: TRBV7-3; j_gene: TRBJ1-1; abundance: -; d_gene: -; CDR3aa: CASSFQGNTEAFF; CDR3nt: TGTGCCAGCAGCTTCCAGGGGAACACTGAAGCTTTCTTT
v_gene: TRBV11-2; j_gene: TRBJ1-5; abundance: -; d_gene: -; CDR3aa: CASSLSGNQPQHF; CDR3nt: TGTGCCAGCAGCTTATCAGGGAACCAGCCCCAGCATTTT
v_gene: TRBV4-3; j_gene: TRBJ2-5; abundance: -; d_gene: TRBD1; CDR3aa: CASSQGTGGLTYQETQYF; CDR3nt: TGCGCCAGCAGCCAAGGTACAGGGGGCTTAACGTACCAAGAGACCCAGTACTTC
v_gene: TRBV25-1; j_gene: TRBJ2-7; abundance: -; d_gene: TRBD2; CDR3aa: CASTVNSGGAYEQYF; CDR3nt: TGTGCCAGCACCGTGAATTCTGGGGGGGCCTACGAGCAGTACTTC
v_gene: TRBV7-9; j_gene: TRBJ2-5; abundance: few; d_gene: -; CDR3aa: CASSYPGEREWSQYF; CDR3nt: TGTGCCAGCAGCTACCCGGGCGAGAGGGAGTGGTCCCAGTACTTC
v_gene: TRBV7-8; j_gene: TRBJ1-3; abundance: -; d_gene: TRBD1; CDR3aa: CASSPYGQGNGNTIYF; CDR3nt: TGTGCCAGCAGCCCATACGGACAGGGCAACGGAAACACCATATATTTT
v_gene: TRBV7-3; j_gene: TRBJ2-3; abundance: -; d_gene: TRBD2; CDR3aa: CASSVGLGVADTQYF; CDR3nt: TGTGCCAGCAGCGTAGGACTAGGGGTCGCAGATACGCAGTATTTT
v_gene: TRBV6-5; j_gene: TRBJ2-3; abundance: -; d_gene: TRBD1; CDR3aa: CASSYEGTGVTQYF; CDR3nt: TGTGCCAGCAGTTACGAGGGGACAGGGGTTACGCAGTATTTT
v_gene: TRBV6-5; j_gene: TRBJ1-2; abundance: -; d_gene: TRBD1; CDR3aa: CASSKQGALNYGYTF; CDR3nt: TGTGCCAGCAGTAAACAGGGGGCTCTTAACTATGGCTACACCTTC
v_gene: TRBV7-2; j_gene: TRBJ2-1; abundance: -; d_gene: TRBD2; CDR3aa: CASSPAGVGGEQFF; CDR3nt: TGTGCCAGCAGCCCCGCGGGAGTTGGAGGCGAGCAGTTCTTC
v_gene: TRBV28; j_gene: TRBJ1-1; abundance: -; d_gene: -; CDR3aa: CASIFTQGFEAFF; CDR3nt: TGTGCCAGCATTTTCACGCAGGGATTTGAAGCTTTCTTT
v_gene: TRBV27; j_gene: TRBJ2-7; abundance: -; d_gene: TRBD2; CDR3aa: CASRTSGRGEQYF; CDR3nt: TGTGCCAGCAGGACTAGCGGGAGGGGTGAGCAGTACTTC
v_gene: TRBV7-3; j_gene: TRBJ2-3; abundance: -; d_gene: -; CDR3aa: CASSSDTTDTQYF; CDR3nt: TGTGCCAGCAGCTCGGACACCACAGATACGCAGTATTTT
v_gene: TRBV4-1; j_gene: TRBJ1-5; abundance: -; d_gene: -; CDR3aa: CASSPTSLEDQPQHF; CDR3nt: TGCGCCAGCAGCCCAACCTCCCTAGAGGATCAGCCCCAGCATTTT
v_gene: TRBV6-5; j_gene: TRBJ1-4; abundance: few; d_gene: -; CDR3aa: CASSQVATNEKLFF; CDR3nt: TGTGCCAGCAGTCAGGTTGCAACTAATGAAAAACTGTTTTTT
v_gene: TRBV27; j_gene: TRBJ1-2; abundance: -; d_gene: -; CDR3aa: CASRGEAGGYTF; CDR3nt: TGTGCCAGCAGGGGGGAGGCCGGGGGCTACACCTTC